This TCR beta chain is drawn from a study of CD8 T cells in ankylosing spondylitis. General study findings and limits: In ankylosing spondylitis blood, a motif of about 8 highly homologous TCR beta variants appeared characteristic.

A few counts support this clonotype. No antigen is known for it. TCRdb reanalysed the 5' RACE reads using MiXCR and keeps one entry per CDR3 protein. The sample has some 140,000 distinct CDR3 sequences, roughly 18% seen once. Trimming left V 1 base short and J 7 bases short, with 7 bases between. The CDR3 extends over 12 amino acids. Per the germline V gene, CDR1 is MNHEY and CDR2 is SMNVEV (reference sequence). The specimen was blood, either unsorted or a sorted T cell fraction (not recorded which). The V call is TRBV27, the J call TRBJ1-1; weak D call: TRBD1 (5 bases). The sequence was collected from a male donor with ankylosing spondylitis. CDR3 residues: CASSLWGGEAFF. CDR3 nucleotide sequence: TGTGCCAGCAGTTTATGGGGCGGTGAAGCTTTCTTT.